Reported below is one TCR beta chain. Relative to the germline gene, one junction end is altered; a read error may explain this. While CD8+ and CD4+ T cells were isolated negatively, TEMRA cells were enriched by FACS. Random hexamers were used to reverse transcribe roughly 0.5 to 1 ug of RNA. The amplification used immunoSEQ multiplex PCR on TCR beta CDR3; it spanned 54 Vbeta and 13 Jbeta. One entry per CDR3 protein, called by TCRdb with MiXCR from the immunoSEQ multiplex PCR reads. The sample holds 170,000 or so distinct CDR3 sequences, 85% to 95% seen once. The data belong to a study of CD8 T cells in Susac syndrome. At the level of the study: When their blood was taken, patients with Susac syndrome were therapy-naive, taking corticosteroids, or taking intravenous immunoglobulin alone.

The TCR originated in a human donor with Susac syndrome. Specimen: CD4+ T cells from PBMCs.

The chain's CDR3 is CASSVAGAYTGELFF. CDR3 sequence (DNA): TGTGCCAGCAGCGTAGCGGGGGCCTACACCGGGGAGCTGTTTTTT. This chain links TRBV7-6 with TRBJ2-2, with 9 bases lining up with TRBD2. The germline V gene encodes CDR1 SGHVS and CDR2 FNYEAQ. The CDR3 consists of 15 residues.